This entry concerns a single T cell receptor beta chain. It lacks a known antigen. No quality values exist for individual bases; no much larger clone is one base distant. The entry originates in a study of CD8 T cells in Susac syndrome (dated by TCRdb to between 2018 and 2020). Regarding the study in general: Whether CD8+ T cell activation and differentiation in Susac syndrome was antigen driven was tested using repertoire sequencing. The study compared CD8+ T cell repertoire clonality among over 9 healthy donors, around 14 Susac syndrome patients and some 16 multiple sclerosis patients. Summary of the overall study and its limitations: The study acknowledged that relatively few individuals were included in the TCR sequencing and HLA analysis.

High-throughput TCR beta sequencing profiled peripheral blood CD8+ and CD4+ T cells from healthy donors, Susac syndrome patients and multiple sclerosis patients. The multiple sclerosis controls were treatment-naive patients whose relapsing-remitting disease, either stable or active, fulfilled the revised McDonald criteria. Bulk CD8+ and CD4+ T cells were purified by magnetic negative isolation, while CD8+ TEMRA cells were enriched using FACS. Blood was collected in EDTA tubes and processed within 24 hours, with PBMCs isolated through density gradient centrifugation. PBMCs intended for TCR sequencing were frozen in liquid nitrogen and were later thawed in a 37 degrees C water bath. Purity of sorted or isolated CD4+, CD8+ and CD8+ TEMRA cells was at least 90%. The CDR3 starts with the cysteine, ends with the phenylalanine, and has 15 residues. Only the CDR3 region is kept as DNA, spanning 45 bases read in frame from base 1. CDR1 SNHLY and CDR2 FYNNEI are derived from the germline V gene. V loses 8 bases, J loses 4 bases, and the germline ends lie 19 bases apart.

RNA was extracted with the RNeasy kit and about 0.5 to 1 ug was reverse transcribed using random hexamers. The immunoSEQ multiplex PCR assay, covering 54 Vbeta and 13 Jbeta segments, was used to amplify TCR beta CDR3 regions. PCR amplification bias was corrected by using a synthetic template baseline for primer optimization and computational correction. The study's own analysis went as follows. Reads were annotated to V, D and J genes according to IMGT and were analyzed with immunoSEQ Analyzer, with only productive sequences retained. Clonality was computed as one minus Shannon entropy normalized by log2 of the number of productive unique sequences. Public and private clones were assessed among the 100 most prevalent clones of each patient and control. Susac-specific clones were defined as absent from healthy and MS cohorts, around 980 published viral clones and other ImmuneACCESS disease sequences. TCRdb cleaned the public reads at Q25 with fastp, built clones with MiXCR and kept in-frame beta chains. Rows matching on CDR3 protein sequence are summarized as one entry with the most common DNA and genes. What appears here as the V and J calls and clone size reflects TCRdb's work, not the paper's. In this sample the table shows under 200,000 distinct CDR3 sequences, around 96% of which occur a single time. Together, the top ten hold roughly 0.16% of the sample.

The receptor's source is a human donor with multiple sclerosis. The sequenced sample consisted of CD8+ T cells from PBMCs. The sequence links TRBV2 to TRBJ2-3, with the D segment possibly TRBD1 or TRBD2, each aligning over 5 bases. The CDR3 region reads CASDTGTQRPDTQYF. The DNA sequence is as follows: TGTGCCAGCGATACCGGGACCCAGCGGCCAGATACGCAGTATTTT.